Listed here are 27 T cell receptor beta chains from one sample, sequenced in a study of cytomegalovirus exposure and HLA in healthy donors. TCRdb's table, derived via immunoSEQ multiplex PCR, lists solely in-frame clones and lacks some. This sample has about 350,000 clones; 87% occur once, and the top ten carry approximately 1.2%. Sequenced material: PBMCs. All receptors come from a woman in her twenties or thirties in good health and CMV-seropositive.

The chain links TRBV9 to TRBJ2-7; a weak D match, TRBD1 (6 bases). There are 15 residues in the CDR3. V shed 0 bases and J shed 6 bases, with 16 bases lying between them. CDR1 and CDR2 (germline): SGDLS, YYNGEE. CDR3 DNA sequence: TGTGCCAGCAGCGTAGCGGTGGACAGCTACGGCGAGCAGTACTTC. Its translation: CASSVAVDSYGEQYF.

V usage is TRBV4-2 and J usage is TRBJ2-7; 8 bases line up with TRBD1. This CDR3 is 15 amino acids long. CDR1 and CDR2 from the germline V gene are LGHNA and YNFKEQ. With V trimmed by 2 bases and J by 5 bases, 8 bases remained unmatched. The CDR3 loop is CASSQRTGPGDEQYF. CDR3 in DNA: TGTGCCAGCAGCCAACGGACAGGGCCAGGGGACGAGCAGTACTTC.

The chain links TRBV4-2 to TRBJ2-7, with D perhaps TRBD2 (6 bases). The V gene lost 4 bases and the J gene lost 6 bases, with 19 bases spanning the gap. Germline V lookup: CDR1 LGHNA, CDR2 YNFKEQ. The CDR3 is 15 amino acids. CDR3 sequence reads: CASSPATGGAGEQYF. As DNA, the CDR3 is TGTGCCAGCAGCCCGGCAACGGGCGGGGCGGGCGAGCAGTACTTC.

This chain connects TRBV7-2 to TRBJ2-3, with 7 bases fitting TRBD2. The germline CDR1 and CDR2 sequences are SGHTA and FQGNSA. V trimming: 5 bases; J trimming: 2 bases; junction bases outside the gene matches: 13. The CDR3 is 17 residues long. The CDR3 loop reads CASSPKTGTTYTDTQYF. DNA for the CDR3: TGTGCCAGCAGCCCAAAAACCGGGACTACTTACACAGATACGCAGTATTTT.

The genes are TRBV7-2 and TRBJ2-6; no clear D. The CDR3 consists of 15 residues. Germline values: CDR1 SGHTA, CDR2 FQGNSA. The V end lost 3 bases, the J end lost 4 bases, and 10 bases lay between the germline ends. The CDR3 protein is CASSFRRVGANVLTF. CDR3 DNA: TGTGCCAGCAGCTTCAGAAGGGTCGGGGCCAACGTCCTGACTTTC.

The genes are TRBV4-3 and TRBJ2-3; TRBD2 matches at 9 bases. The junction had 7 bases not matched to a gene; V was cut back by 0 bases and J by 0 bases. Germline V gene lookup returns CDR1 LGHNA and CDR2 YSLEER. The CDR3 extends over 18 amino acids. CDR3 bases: TGCGCCAGCAGCCAAGATAAAGTGGCGGGAGGGAGCACAGATACGCAGTATTTT. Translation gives CASSQDKVAGGSTDTQYF.

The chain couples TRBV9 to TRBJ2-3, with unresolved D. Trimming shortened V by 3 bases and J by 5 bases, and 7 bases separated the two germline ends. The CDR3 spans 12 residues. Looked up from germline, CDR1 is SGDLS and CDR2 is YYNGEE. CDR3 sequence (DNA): TGTGCCAGCAGCGCAGCCCAAGATACGCAGTATTTT. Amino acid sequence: CASSAAQDTQYF.

The CDR3: CASSPGTSRTDTQYF. In nucleotides, the CDR3 is TGTGCCAGCAGCCCGGGGACTAGCCGCACAGATACGCAGTATTTT. This chain links TRBV7-3 with TRBJ2-3; 9 bases line up with TRBD2. CDR1 is SGHTA, CDR2 FQGTGA, per germline. V dropped 5 bases and J dropped 1; count of bases not matched to a gene: 4. The CDR3 totals 15 residues.

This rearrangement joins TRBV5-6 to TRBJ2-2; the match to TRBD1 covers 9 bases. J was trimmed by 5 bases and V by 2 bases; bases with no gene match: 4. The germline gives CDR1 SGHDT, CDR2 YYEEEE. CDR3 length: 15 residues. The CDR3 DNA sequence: TGTGCCAGCAGCTTTCCGGGACAGGGTACCGGGGAGCTGTTTTTT. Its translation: CASSFPGQGTGELFF.

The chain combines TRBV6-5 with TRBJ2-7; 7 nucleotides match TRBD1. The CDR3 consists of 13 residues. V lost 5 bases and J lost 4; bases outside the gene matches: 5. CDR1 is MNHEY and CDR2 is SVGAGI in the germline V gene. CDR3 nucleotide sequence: TGTGCCAGCAGTATATCGGGACAGTACGAGCAGTACTTC. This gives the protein CASSISGQYEQYF.

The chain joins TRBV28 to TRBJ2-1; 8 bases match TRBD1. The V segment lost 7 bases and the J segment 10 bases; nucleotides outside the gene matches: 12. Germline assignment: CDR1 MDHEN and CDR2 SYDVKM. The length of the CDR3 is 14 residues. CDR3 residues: CASIFRDRLGEQFF. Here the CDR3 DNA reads TGTGCCAGCATCTTTCGGGACAGGCTAGGGGAGCAGTTCTTC.

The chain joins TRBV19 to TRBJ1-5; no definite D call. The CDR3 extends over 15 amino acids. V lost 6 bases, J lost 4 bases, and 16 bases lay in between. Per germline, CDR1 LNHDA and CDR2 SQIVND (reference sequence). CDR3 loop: CASRDSGLSNQPQHF. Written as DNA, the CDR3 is TGTGCCAGTAGGGACTCGGGGTTGAGTAATCAGCCCCAGCATTTT.

As DNA, the CDR3 is TGCGCCAGCAGCCACTCGGGAGTGAACACTGAAGCTTTCTTT. Translated: CASSHSGVNTEAFF. The chain uses TRBV4-3 and TRBJ1-1; D remains ambiguous. V was trimmed by 3 bases and J by 0 bases, leaving 8 bases between them. Germline CDR1 reads LGHNA; CDR2 reads YSLEER. The CDR3 is 14 amino acids.

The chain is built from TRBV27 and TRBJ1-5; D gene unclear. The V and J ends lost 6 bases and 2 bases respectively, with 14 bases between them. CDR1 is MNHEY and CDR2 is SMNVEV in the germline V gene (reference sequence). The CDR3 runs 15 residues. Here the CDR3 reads CASSPRGVRNQPQHF. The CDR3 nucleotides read TGTGCCAGCAGCCCCCGCGGGGTTCGCAATCAGCCCCAGCATTTT.

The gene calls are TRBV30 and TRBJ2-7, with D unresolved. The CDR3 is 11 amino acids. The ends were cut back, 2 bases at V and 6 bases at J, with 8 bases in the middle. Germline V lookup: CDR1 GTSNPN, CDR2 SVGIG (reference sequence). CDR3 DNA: TGTGCCTGGAGTTCTGCGGCCGAGCAGTACTTC. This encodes CAWSSAAEQYF.

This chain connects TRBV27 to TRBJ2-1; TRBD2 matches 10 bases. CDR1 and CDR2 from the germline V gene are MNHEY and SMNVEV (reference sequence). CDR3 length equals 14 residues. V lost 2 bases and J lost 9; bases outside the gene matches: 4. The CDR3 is CASSLLAGEGEQFF. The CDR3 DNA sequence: TGTGCCAGCAGTTTACTAGCGGGAGAGGGTGAGCAGTTCTTC.

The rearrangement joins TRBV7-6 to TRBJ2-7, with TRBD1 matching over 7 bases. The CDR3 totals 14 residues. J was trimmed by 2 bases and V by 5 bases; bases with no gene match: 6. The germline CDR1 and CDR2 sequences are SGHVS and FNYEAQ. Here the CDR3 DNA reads TGTGCCAGCAGCCCAACCGGGACAGCCTACGAGCAGTACTTC. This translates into CASSPTGTAYEQYF.

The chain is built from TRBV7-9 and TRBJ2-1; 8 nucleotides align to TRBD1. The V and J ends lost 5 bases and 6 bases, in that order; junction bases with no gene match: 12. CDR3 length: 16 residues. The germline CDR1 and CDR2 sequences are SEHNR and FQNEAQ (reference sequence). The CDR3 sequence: CASSTGPGQEFNEQFF. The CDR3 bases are TGTGCCAGCAGCACGGGACCGGGACAGGAGTTCAATGAGCAGTTCTTC.

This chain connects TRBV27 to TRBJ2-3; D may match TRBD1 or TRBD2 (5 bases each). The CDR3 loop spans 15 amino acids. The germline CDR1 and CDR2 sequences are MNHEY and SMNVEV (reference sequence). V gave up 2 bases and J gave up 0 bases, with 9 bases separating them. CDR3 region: CASSLGGWSTDTQYF. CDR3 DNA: TGTGCCAGCAGTTTAGGGGGATGGAGCACAGATACGCAGTATTTT.

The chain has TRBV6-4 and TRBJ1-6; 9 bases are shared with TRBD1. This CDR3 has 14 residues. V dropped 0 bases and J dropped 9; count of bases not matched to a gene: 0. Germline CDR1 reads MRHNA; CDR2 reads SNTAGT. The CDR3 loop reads CASSDSTGGSPLHF. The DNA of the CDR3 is TGTGCCAGCAGTGACTCGACAGGGGGTTCACCCCTCCACTTT.

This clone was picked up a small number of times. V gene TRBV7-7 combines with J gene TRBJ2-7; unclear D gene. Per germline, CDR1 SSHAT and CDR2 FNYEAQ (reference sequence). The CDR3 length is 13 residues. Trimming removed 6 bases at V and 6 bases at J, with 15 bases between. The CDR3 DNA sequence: TGTGCCAGCAGACCGTCCTTTGGGCGCGAGCAGTACTTC. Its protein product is CASRPSFGREQYF.

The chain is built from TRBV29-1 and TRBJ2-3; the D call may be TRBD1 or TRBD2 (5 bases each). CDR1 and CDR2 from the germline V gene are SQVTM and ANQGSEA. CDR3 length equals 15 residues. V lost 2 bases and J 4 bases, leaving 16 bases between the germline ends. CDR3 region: CSVEWGSAMADTQYF. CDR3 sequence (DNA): TGCAGCGTTGAATGGGGGAGCGCCATGGCAGATACGCAGTATTTT.

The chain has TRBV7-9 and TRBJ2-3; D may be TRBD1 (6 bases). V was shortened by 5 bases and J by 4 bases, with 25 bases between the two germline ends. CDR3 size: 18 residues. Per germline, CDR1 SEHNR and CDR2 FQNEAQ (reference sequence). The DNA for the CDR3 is TGTGCCAGCAGCGTCCGGGACACCACTCCATCACTCGCAGATACGCAGTATTTT. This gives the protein CASSVRDTTPSLADTQYF.

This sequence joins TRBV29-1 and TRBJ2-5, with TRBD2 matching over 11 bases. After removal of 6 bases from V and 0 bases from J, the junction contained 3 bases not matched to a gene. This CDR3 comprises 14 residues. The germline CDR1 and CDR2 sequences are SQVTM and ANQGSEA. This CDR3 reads CSVVAGGNQETQYF. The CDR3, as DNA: TGCAGCGTGGTAGCGGGGGGGAACCAAGAGACCCAGTACTTC.

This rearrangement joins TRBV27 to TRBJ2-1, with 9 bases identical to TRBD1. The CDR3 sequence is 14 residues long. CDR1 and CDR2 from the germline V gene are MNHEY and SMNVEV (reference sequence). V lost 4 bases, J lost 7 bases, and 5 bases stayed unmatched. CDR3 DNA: TGTGCCAGCAGTTATACAGGGGGCGGGAATGAGCAGTTCTTC. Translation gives CASSYTGGGNEQFF.

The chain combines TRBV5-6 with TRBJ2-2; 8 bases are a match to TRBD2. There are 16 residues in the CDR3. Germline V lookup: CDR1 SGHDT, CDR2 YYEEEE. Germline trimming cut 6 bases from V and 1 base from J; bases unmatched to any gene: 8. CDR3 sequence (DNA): TGTGCCAGCACCTCATGGCTAGCGGGGAACACCGGGGAGCTGTTTTTT. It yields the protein CASTSWLAGNTGELFF. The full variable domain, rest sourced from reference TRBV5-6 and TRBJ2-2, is DAGVTQSPTHLIKTRGQQVTLRCSPKSGHDTVSWYQQALGQGPQFIFQYYEEEERQRGNFPDRFSGHQFPNYSSELNVNALLLGDSALYLCASTSWLAGNTGELFFGEGSRLTVL.

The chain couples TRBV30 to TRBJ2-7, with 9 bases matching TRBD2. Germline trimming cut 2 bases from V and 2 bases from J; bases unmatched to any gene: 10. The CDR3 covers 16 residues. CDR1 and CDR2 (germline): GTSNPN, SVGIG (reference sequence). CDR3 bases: TGTGCCTGGAGTAGGGATAGCGGGGGCCTCGCCTACGAGCAGTACTTC. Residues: CAWSRDSGGLAYEQYF.